This TCR beta chain appears in the sequencing data of a study of T cell responses to AZD1222 COVID-19 vaccine. Germline lookup yields CDR1 SGDLS and CDR2 YYNGEE. The CDR3 is 17 residues long. With V trimmed by 3 bases and J by 4 bases, 9 bases remained unmatched. Libraries were prepared by immunoSEQ multiplex PCR; TCRdb keeps only in-frame clonotypes and omits some of them. The sample has 85,000 to 130,000 clones, 88% seen once; the top ten hold more than 6.5%. The chain joins TRBV9 to TRBJ2-2, with TRBD2 identical over 10 bases. The sequencing here drew on peripheral blood, taken on day 0 of AZD1222 vaccination. This sequence originates from an adult in good health. The CDR3 DNA is TGTGCCAGCAGCGCCCCTTTAGCGGGGGGTTTCACCGGGGAGCTGTTTTTT. Translating gives CASSAPLAGGFTGELFF.